This TCR beta chain originates from a study of human T cells and chemical hapten exposure. At the level of the study: Slight differences in pooled library volume were the main source of varying TCR yields across samples.

V was trimmed by 0 bases and J by 0 bases, leaving 12 bases between them. Germline CDR1 LGHNA, CDR2 YNFKEQ. This CDR3 is 18 amino acids long. This clonotype was observed a few times. Antigen unknown. TCRdb passed the RACE reads through MiXCR, listing each CDR3 protein once. The data show roughly 89,000 distinct CDR3 sequences, roughly a tenth seen once. Study-level results: It should be noted that donors had alopecia, so their immune response may differ from healthy people's.

Time point of the sample: patch test 3, about 24 weeks after DPC sensitization. Indicated treatment: therapeutic diphenylcyclopropenone sensitization with weekly scalp DPC. The rearrangement joins TRBV4-2 to TRBJ2-6; D is uncertain. Material: whole blood, obtained in connection with sensitization to the hapten diphenylcyclopropenone (DPC). The receptor's source is a woman in her twenties or thirties with alopecia areata. Some clones in this sample may be carry-over from other donors' samples. The CDR3 is CASSQETDSTSGANVLTF. CDR3 DNA sequence: TGTGCCAGCAGCCAAGAAACGGATTCCACCTCTGGGGCCAACGTCCTGACTTTC.